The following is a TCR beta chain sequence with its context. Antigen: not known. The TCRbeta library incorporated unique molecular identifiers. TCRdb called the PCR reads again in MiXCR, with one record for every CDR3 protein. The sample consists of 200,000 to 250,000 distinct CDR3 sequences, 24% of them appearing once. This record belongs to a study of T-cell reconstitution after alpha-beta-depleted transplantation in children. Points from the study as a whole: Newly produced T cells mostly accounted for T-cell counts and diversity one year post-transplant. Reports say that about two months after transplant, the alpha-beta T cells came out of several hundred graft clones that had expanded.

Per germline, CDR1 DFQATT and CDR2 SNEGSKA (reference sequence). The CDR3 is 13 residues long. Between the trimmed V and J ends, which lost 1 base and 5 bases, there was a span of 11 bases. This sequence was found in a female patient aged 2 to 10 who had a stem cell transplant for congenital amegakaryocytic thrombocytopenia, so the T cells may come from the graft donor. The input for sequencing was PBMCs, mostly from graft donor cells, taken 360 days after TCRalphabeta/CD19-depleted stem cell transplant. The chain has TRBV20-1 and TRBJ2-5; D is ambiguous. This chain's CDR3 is CSARGQRVETQYF. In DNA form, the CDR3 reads TGCAGTGCTAGAGGCCAGCGTGTTGAGACCCAGTACTTC.